A selection of T cell receptor beta chains follows, all from one sample in a study of Graves' ophthalmopathy and Graves' hyperthyroidism. One entry per CDR3 protein, called by TCRdb with MiXCR from the multiplex PCR reads. Counted here are some 200,000 distinct CDR3 sequences, 25% to 30% occurring once; the ten biggest clones make up around 10%. Sequencing used peripheral blood. These receptors were taken from a man over 45 with Graves' ophthalmopathy. Both conserved end residues are part of each CDR3. The order of the fields is V gene, clone size, J gene, D gene, CDR3 protein, CDR3 DNA. D genes are given only for firm matches. Only part of the rows carry a size: once, few, many, or a class if the clone is expanded.

>TRBV30|once|TRBJ2-2|.
CAWAKGTSSTGELFF
TGTGCCTGGGCCAAAGGGACGTCGAGCACCGGGGAGCTGTTTTTT
>TRBV12-3/TRBV12-4|many|TRBJ1-5|.
CASSFGEDQPQHF
TGTGCCAGCAGTTTTGGAGAAGATCAGCCCCAGCATTTT
>TRBV6-5|many|TRBJ2-7|TRBD2
CASNRLAGLEQYF
TGTGCCAGCAATCGACTAGCGGGTCTCGAGCAGTACTTC
>TRBV28|many|TRBJ2-7|.
CASSSLANHSYEQYF
TGTGCCAGCAGTTCTCTAGCGAACCACTCCTACGAGCAGTACTTC
>TRBV6-2/TRBV6-3|many|TRBJ2-5|TRBD2
CASSYLVAGGEETQYF
TGTGCCAGCAGTTATTTAGTGGCGGGAGGGGAAGAGACCCAGTACTTC
>TRBV29-1|.|TRBJ2-7|TRBD2
CSVELASGYEQYF
TGCAGCGTTGAATTGGCTAGCGGATACGAGCAGTACTTC
>TRBV20-1|.|TRBJ1-1|.
CSARASRNTEAFF
TGCAGTGCTAGAGCGTCAAGGAACACTGAAGCTTTCTTT
>TRBV6-1|.|TRBJ1-2|.
CASRKDSLGYTF
TGTGCCAGCAGGAAGGACAGTTTGGGCTACACCTTC
>TRBV30|.|TRBJ2-2|TRBD2
CAWVSGRKNTGELFF
TGTGCCTGGGTTAGCGGGAGAAAAAACACCGGGGAGCTGTTTTTT
>TRBV6-2/TRBV6-3|.|TRBJ2-7|TRBD2
CASSYSEAGRSLAYEQYF
TGTGCCAGCAGTTACTCGGAAGCGGGACGGAGCCTAGCCTACGAGCAGTACTTC
>TRBV6-1|many|TRBJ2-2|.
CASRMGGNTGELFF
TGTGCCAGCAGGATGGGGGGGAACACCGGGGAGCTGTTTTTT
>TRBV9|many|TRBJ2-7|.
CASSSDSGAQYF
TGTGCCAGCAGCTCAGACTCGGGGGCGCAGTACTTC
>TRBV6-2/TRBV6-3|many|TRBJ2-7|.
CASNEGRKYEQYF
TGTGCCAGCAACGAAGGACGGAAGTACGAGCAGTACTTC
>TRBV28|many|TRBJ2-7|TRBD2
CAGGTSGSYEQYF
TGTGCCGGGGGGACTAGCGGCTCCTACGAGCAGTACTTC
>TRBV10-3|.|TRBJ2-7|TRBD2
CAIRGTSGRSSYEQYF
TGTGCCATCAGAGGGACTAGCGGGAGGTCGTCCTACGAGCAGTACTTC
>TRBV6-2/TRBV6-3|.|TRBJ2-7|.
CASRVGVTTEWQYF
TGTGCCAGCAGAGTAGGGGTAACGACAGAGTGGCAGTACTTC
>TRBV20-1|.|TRBJ2-7|TRBD2
CSARWEGIEQYF
TGCAGTGCTAGATGGGAGGGGATCGAGCAGTACTTC
>TRBV6-2/TRBV6-3|many|TRBJ2-7|TRBD2
CASSTVRAASGSIYEQYF
TGTGCCAGCAGTACGGTACGGGCGGCTAGCGGGAGCATCTACGAGCAGTACTTC
>TRBV7-2|.|TRBJ2-7|.
CASSLIGGLNEQYF
TGTGCCAGCAGCTTAATTGGAGGCCTGAACGAGCAGTACTTC
>TRBV20-1|many|TRBJ2-5|.
CSARGDTGAQETQYF
TGCAGTGCTAGGGGCGATACAGGTGCTCAAGAGACCCAGTACTTC
>TRBV28|.|TRBJ1-2|.
CASSFRGGGDYGYTF
TGTGCCAGCAGTTTCCGGGGGGGCGGTGACTATGGCTACACCTTC
>TRBV4-1|many|TRBJ1-1|.
CASSQDREKAFF
TGCGCCAGCAGCCAAGACCGGGAAAAAGCTTTCTTT
>TRBV29-1|many|TRBJ1-1|.
CSVGIEAFF
TGCAGCGTTGGAATTGAAGCTTTCTTT
>TRBV28|many|TRBJ2-6|TRBD2
CASSPLSGPVSGANVLTF
TGTGCCAGCAGTCCCCTTAGCGGGCCCGTCTCTGGGGCCAACGTCCTGACTTTC
>TRBV11-1|.|TRBJ2-7|TRBD2
CASSRPGTSGSYEQYF
TGTGCCAGCAGCCGTCCGGGGACTAGCGGGAGCTACGAGCAGTACTTC
>TRBV12-3/TRBV12-4|few|TRBJ1-6|.
CASSPDSSGSPLHF
TGTGCCAGCAGTCCGGACAGCAGTGGGTCACCCCTCCACTTT
>TRBV11-3|many|TRBJ2-5|TRBD2
CASSLESGRRETQYF
TGTGCCAGCAGCTTAGAAAGCGGGAGAAGAGAGACCCAGTACTTC
>TRBV12-3/TRBV12-4|.|TRBJ2-7|.
CASSARVYEQYF
TGTGCCAGCAGTGCCAGGGTTTACGAGCAGTACTTC
>TRBV2|many|TRBJ2-2|TRBD1
CASTRSGGQGSGELFF
TGTGCCAGCACCCGAAGCGGAGGACAGGGGAGCGGGGAGCTGTTTTTT
>TRBV27|.|TRBJ1-6|.
CASRNWNGGSPLHF
TGTGCCAGCAGGAATTGGAATGGGGGATCACCCCTCCACTTT
>TRBV9|many|TRBJ2-5|.
CASSPTERFQETQYF
TGTGCCAGCAGCCCGACCGAGCGGTTCCAAGAGACCCAGTACTTC
>TRBV6-5|many|TRBJ2-7|.
CASSYSLEQYF
TGTGCCAGCAGTTACTCCCTCGAGCAGTACTTC